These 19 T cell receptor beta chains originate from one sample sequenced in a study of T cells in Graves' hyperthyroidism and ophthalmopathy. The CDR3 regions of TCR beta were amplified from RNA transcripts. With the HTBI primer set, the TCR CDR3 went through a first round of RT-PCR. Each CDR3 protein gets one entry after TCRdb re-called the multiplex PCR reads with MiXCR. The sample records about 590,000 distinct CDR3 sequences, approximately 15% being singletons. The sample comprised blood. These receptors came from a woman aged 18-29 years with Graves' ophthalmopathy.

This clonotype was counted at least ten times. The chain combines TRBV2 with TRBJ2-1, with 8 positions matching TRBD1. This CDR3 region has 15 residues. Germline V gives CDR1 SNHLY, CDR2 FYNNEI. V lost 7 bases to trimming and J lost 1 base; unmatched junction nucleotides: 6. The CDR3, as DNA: TGTGCCAGCACCCCCGACAGGGGTTCCTACAATGAGCAGTTCTTC. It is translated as CASTPDRGSYNEQFF.

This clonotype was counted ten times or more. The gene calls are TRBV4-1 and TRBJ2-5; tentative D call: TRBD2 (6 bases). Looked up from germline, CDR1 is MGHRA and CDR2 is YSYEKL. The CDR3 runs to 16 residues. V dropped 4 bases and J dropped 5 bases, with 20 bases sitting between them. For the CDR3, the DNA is TGCGCCAGCAGCCGGAGGGGCGGGACGTACGGCGAGACCCAGTACTTC. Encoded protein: CASSRRGGTYGETQYF.

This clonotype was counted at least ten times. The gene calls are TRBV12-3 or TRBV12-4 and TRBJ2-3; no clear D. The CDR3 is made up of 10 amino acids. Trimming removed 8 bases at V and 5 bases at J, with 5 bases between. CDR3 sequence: CASLGDTQYF. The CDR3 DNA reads TGTGCCAGCTTGGGAGATACGCAGTATTTT.

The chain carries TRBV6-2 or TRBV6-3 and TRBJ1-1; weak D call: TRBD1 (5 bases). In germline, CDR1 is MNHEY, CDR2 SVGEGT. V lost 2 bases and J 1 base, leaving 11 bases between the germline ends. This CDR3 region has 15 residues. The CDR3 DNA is TGTGCCAGCAGTTACCCCGGGACGGAGAACACTGAAGCTTTCTTT. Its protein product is CASSYPGTENTEAFF.

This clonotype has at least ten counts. The CDR3 DNA reads as TGCAGTGCTAGAGCTTCTGGGGGAGGGGACTATGGCTACACCTTC. It encodes CSARASGGGDYGYTF. The chain is built from TRBV20-1 and TRBJ1-2; D might be TRBD1 (5 bases). Germline loops: CDR1 DFQATT, CDR2 SNEGSKA (reference sequence). Trimming stripped 1 base from V and 3 bases from J, with 15 bases between. This CDR3 spans 15 amino acids.

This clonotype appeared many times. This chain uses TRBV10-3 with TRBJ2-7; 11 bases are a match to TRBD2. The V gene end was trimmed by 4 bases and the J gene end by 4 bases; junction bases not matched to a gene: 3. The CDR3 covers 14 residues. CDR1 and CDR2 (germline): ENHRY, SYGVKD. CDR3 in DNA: TGTGCCATCAGTGGAGGGACTAGCGGTTACGAGCAGTACTTC. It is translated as CAISGGTSGYEQYF.

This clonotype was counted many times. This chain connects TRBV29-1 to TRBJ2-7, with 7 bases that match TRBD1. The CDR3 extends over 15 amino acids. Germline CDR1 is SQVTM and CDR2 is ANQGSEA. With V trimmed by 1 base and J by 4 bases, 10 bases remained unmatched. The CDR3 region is CSVEARDSHNYEQYF. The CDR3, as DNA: TGCAGCGTTGAAGCCCGGGACAGCCACAATTACGAGCAGTACTTC.

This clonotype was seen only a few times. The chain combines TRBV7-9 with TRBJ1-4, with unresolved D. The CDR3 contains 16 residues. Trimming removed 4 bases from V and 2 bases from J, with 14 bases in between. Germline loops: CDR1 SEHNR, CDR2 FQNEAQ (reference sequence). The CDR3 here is CASSSPEGRTNEKLFF. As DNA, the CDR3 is TGTGCCAGCAGCTCCCCGGAAGGTCGCACTAATGAAAAACTGTTTTTT.

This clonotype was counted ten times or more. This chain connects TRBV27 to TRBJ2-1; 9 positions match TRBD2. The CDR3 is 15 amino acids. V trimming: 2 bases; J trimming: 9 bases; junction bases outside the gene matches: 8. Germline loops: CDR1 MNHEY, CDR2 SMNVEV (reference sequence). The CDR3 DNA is TGTGCCAGCAGTTTAGGACTAGCGTGGGCTAGTGAGCAGTTCTTC. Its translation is CASSLGLAWASEQFF.

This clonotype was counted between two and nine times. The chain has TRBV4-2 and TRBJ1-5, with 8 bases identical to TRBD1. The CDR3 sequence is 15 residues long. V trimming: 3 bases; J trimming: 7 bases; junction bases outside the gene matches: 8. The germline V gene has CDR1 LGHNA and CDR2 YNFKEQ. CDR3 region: CASSHDDRGRQPQHF. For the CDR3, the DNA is TGTGCCAGCAGCCACGACGACAGGGGCAGGCAGCCCCAGCATTTT.

DNA for the CDR3: TGTGCCAGCAGCGGATCCGGGACAGGGGTCATCCAGTACTTC. Its translation: CASSGSGTGVIQYF. The chain joins TRBV9 to TRBJ2-5; the match to TRBD1 covers 10 bases. The germline gives CDR1 SGDLS, CDR2 YYNGEE. The V and J ends lost 3 bases and 10 bases, in that order; junction bases with no gene match: 9. The CDR3 has 14 amino acids. The whole variable domain, remainder taken from reference TRBV9 and TRBJ2-5, is DSGVTQTPKHLITATGQRVTLRCSPRSGDLSVYWYQQSLDQGLQFLIQYYNGEERAKGNILERFSAQQFPDLHSELNLSSLELGDSALYFCASSGSGTGVIQYFGPGTRLLVL.

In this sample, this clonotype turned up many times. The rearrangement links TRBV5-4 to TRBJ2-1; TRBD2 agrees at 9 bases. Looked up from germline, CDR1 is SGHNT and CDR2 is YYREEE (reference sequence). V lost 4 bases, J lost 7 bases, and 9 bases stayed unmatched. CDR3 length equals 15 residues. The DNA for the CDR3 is TGTGCCAGCAGCCGCGGGGGGGGCGCAGGAAATGAGCAGTTCTTC. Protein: CASSRGGGAGNEQFF.

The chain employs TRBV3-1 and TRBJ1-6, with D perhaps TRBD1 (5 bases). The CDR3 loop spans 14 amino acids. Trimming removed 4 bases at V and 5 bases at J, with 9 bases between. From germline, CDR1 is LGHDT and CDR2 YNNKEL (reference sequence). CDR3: CASSRVRDNSPLHF. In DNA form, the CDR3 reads TGTGCCAGCAGCCGCGTCAGGGATAATTCACCCCTCCACTTT.

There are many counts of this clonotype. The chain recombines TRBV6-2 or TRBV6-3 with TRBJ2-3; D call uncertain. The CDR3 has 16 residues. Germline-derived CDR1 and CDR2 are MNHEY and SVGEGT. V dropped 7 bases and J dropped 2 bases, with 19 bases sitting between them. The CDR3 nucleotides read TGTGCCAGCAAGGATCGCCCGGCCGGCAACACAGATACGCAGTATTTT. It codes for CASKDRPAGNTDTQYF.

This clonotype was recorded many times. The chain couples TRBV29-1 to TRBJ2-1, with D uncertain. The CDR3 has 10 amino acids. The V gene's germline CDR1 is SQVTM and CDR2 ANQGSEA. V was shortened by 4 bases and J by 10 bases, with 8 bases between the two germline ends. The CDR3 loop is CSVVRREQFF. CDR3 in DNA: TGCAGCGTTGTTCGCCGAGAGCAGTTCTTC.

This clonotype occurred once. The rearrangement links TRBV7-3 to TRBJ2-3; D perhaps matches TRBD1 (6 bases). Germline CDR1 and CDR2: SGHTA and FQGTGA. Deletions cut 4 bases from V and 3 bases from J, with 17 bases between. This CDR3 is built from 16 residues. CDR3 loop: CASSSNRALRTDTQYF. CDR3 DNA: TGTGCCAGCAGCTCGAACAGGGCCTTAAGGACAGATACGCAGTATTTT.

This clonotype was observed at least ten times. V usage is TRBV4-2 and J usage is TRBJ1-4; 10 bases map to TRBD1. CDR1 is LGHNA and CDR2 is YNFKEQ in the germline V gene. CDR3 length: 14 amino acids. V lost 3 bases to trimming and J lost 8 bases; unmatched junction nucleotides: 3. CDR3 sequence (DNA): TGTGCCAGCAGCCAGGGACAGGGGAACGAAAAACTGTTTTTT. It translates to CASSQGQGNEKLFF.

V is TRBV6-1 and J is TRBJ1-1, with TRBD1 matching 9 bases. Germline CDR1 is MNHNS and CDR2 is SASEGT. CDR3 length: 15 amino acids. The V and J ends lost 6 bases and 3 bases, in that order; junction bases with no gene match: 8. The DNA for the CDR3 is TGTGCCAGCAGCCCGGGACAGGGCCCTTACACTGAAGCTTTCTTT. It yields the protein CASSPGQGPYTEAFF.

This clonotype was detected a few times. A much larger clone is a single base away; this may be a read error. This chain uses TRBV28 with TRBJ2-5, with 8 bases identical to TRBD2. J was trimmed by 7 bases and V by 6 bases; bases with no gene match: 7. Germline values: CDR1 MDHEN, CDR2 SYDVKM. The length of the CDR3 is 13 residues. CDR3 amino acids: CASRSGSQGTQYF. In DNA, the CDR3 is TGTGCCAGCAGGAGCGGGAGTCAGGGGACCCAGTACTTC.